This entry lists 5 T cell receptor beta chains sequenced from one sample in a study of blood T cell repertoires in COVID-19. Generated by immunoSEQ multiplex PCR, the TCRdb table keeps only in-frame clones and is missing some. Of 120,000 to 150,000 clones in the sample, approximately 86% are singletons; the top ten hold 1.5% to 1.7%. What was sequenced was peripheral blood. These receptors were collected from a woman aged 60-70 years with acute or convalescent COVID-19.

This chain joins TRBV30 and TRBJ1-4; the D is unclear. This CDR3 is 12 amino acids long. The germline V and J ends were trimmed by 2 bases and 5 bases, with 6 bases remaining between them. Germline assignment: CDR1 GTSNPN and CDR2 SVGIG (reference sequence). This CDR3 reads CAWSIRNEKLFF. CDR3 DNA sequence: TGTGCCTGGAGTATCCGGAATGAAAAACTGTTTTTT.

J is TRBJ2-2 and V is TRBV7-6; no reliable D call. Germline V gene sequence: CDR1 SGHVS, CDR2 FNYEAQ. The CDR3 contains 13 residues. Trimming shortened V by 2 bases and J by 6 bases, and 7 bases separated the two germline ends. CDR3 protein: CASSLFEAGELFF. CDR3 sequence (DNA): TGTGCCAGCAGCTTATTTGAGGCCGGGGAGCTGTTTTTT.

J is TRBJ2-1 and V is TRBV5-1; 14 bases fit TRBD2. Per germline, CDR1 SGHRS and CDR2 YFSETQ. This CDR3 has 14 amino acids. Unmatched junction bases numbered 7, after V lost 8 bases and J lost 9 bases. DNA of the CDR3: TGCGCCAGTTTCGCGACTAGCGGGGGGGTTGAGCAGTTCTTC. It encodes CASFATSGGVEQFF.

This clone was counted a single time. This chain uses TRBV5-1 with TRBJ2-7; D is possibly TRBD2 (7 bases). Trimming stripped 0 bases from V and 2 bases from J, with 12 bases between. The CDR3 sequence is 15 residues long. Germline CDR1 is SGHRS and CDR2 is YFSETQ. The CDR3: CASSLEPGGPYEQYF. The CDR3 nucleotides read TGCGCCAGCAGCTTGGAGCCCGGGGGGCCCTACGAGCAGTACTTC.

The J gene is TRBJ1-1, the V gene TRBV2; possible D gene TRBD1, 5 bases. V lost 4 bases to trimming and J lost 0 bases, with 12 bases between them. CDR3 size: 15 residues. Germline values: CDR1 SNHLY, CDR2 FYNNEI. In DNA, the CDR3 is TGTGCCAGCAGTGGGGGACTCGGCATGAACACTGAAGCTTTCTTT. As protein: CASSGGLGMNTEAFF.